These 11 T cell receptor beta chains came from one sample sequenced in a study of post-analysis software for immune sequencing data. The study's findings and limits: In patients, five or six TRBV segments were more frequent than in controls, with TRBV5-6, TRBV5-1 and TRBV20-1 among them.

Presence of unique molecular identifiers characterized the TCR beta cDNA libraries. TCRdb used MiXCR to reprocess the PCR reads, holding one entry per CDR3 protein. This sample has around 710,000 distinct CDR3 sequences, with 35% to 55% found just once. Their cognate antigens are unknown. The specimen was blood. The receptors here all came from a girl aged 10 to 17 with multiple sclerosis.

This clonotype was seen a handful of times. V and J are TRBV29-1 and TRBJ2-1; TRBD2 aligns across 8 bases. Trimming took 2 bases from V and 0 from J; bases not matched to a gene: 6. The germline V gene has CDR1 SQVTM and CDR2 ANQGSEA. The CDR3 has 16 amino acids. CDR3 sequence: CSVERFTSGSYNEQFF. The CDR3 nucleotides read TGCAGCGTTGAACGCTTTACTAGCGGCTCCTACAATGAGCAGTTCTTC.

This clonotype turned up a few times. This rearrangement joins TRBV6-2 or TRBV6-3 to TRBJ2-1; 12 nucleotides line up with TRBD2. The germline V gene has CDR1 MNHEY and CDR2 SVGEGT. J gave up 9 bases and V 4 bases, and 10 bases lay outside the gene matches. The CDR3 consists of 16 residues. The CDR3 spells CASSSQGLAGSGEQFF. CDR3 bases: TGTGCCAGCAGTTCCCAAGGACTAGCGGGATCAGGTGAGCAGTTCTTC.

The CDR3 nucleotides read TGTGCCACCAGCTTGACAGGGAAGGATCAGCCCCAGCATTTT. Translating it yields CATSLTGKDQPQHF. The chain carries TRBV15 and TRBJ1-5, with 7 bases identical to TRBD1. This CDR3 contains 14 residues. The trim removed 5 bases at V and 5 bases at J, leaving 6 bases unmatched. In germline, CDR1 is LNHNV, CDR2 YYDKDF (reference sequence).

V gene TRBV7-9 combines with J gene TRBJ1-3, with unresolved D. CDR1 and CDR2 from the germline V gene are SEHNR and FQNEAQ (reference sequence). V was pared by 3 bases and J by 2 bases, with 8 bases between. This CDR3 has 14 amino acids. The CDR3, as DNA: TGTGCCAGCAGCTTCGCGGAGACTGGAAACACCATATATTTT. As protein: CASSFAETGNTIYF.

The CDR3 bases are TGTGCCAGCAGTAAACCACGAAGACAGGGGTTTATGAACACTGAAGCTTTCTTT. It is translated as CASSKPRRQGFMNTEAFF. The chain employs TRBV6-1 and TRBJ1-1; 8 bases are shared with TRBD1. V lost 5 bases to trimming and J lost 0 bases; unmatched junction nucleotides: 14. Germline values: CDR1 MNHNS, CDR2 SASEGT. The CDR3 runs to 18 residues.

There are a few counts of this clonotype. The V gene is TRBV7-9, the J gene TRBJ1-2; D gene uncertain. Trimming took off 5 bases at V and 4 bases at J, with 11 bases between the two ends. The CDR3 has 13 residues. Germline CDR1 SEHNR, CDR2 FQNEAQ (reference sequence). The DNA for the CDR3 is TGTGCCAGCAGCCTCGGGATGTTCTATGGCTACACCTTC. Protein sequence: CASSLGMFYGYTF. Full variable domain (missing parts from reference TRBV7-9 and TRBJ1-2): DTGVSQNPRHKITKRGQNVTFRCDPISEHNRLYWYRQTLGQGPEFLTYFQNEAQLEKSRLLSDRFSAERPKGSFSTLEIQRTEQGDSAMYLCASSLGMFYGYTFGSGTRLTVV.

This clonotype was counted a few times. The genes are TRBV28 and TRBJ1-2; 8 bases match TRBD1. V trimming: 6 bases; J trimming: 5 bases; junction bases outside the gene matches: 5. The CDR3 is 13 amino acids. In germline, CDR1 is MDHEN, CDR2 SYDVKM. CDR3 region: CASSLQGVYGYTF. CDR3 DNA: TGTGCCAGCAGCCTACAGGGGGTATATGGCTACACCTTC.

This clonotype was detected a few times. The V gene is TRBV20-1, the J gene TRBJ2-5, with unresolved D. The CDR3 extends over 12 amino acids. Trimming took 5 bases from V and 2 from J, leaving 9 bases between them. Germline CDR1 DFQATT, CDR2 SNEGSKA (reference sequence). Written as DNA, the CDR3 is TGCAGTGCTCGGACCGCTCAAGAGACCCAGTACTTC. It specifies CSARTAQETQYF.

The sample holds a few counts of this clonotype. The CDR3 DNA reads as TGCGCCAGCAGCTTGCGGTCTCGTGTGGCGGGGGACTACGAGCAGTACTTC. Amino acids: CASSLRSRVAGDYEQYF. V usage is TRBV5-1 and J usage is TRBJ2-7; 7 nucleotides match TRBD2. The CDR3 length is 17 residues. The V and J ends lost 1 base and 3 bases, in that order; junction bases with no gene match: 13. From germline, CDR1 is SGHRS and CDR2 YFSETQ.

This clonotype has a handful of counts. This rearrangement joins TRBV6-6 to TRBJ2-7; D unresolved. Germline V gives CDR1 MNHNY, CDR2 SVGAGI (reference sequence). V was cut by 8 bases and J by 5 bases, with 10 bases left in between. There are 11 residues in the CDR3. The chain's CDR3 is CASLGRDEQYF. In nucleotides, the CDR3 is TGTGCCAGCCTGGGAAGGGACGAGCAGTACTTC.

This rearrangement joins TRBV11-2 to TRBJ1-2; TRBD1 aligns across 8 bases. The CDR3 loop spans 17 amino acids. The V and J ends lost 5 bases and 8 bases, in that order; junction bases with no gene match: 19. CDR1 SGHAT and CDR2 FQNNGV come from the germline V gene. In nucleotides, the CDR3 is TGTGCCAGCAGCCCCTTTGTCCGGACAGGGATGGGTATGGGCTACACCTTC. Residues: CASSPFVRTGMGMGYTF.